These 25 T cell receptor beta chains came from one sample sequenced in a study of T cell repertoires in cytomegalovirus infection. In TCRdb, the reads were re-called with MiXCR into one record per CDR3 protein. The sample carries some 30,000 distinct CDR3 sequences, under 20% recorded once. Which antigens these TCRs recognize remains unknown. The sample was CD8+ T cells from cultured PBMCs, taken from culture after CMV antigen stimulation. The receptors shown here come from a human donor in good health (CMV status not recorded). Some clones in this sample may be carry-over from other donors' samples.

This chain uses TRBV19 with TRBJ1-1; D gene uncertain. Germline V gene lookup returns CDR1 LNHDA and CDR2 SQIVND (reference sequence). The V end was cut by 8 bases, the J end by 2 bases, with 9 bases between. There are 12 residues in the CDR3. This CDR3 is CASFNTNTEAFF. For the CDR3, the DNA is TGTGCCAGTTTCAACACAAACACTGAAGCTTTCTTT.

This clonotype has just a few counts. The chain couples TRBV7-8 to TRBJ2-7; D may be TRBD1 or TRBD2 (5 bases each). The CDR3 length is 12 residues. V was shortened by 2 bases and J by 6 bases, with 8 bases between the two germline ends. Germline CDR1 SGHVS, CDR2 FQNEAQ. The CDR3 sequence: CASSLKGREQYF. The DNA for the CDR3 is TGTGCCAGCAGCTTAAAGGGACGCGAGCAGTACTTC.

This clonotype was counted between two and nine times. The chain joins TRBV12-3 or TRBV12-4 to TRBJ2-7; 7 bases align to TRBD1. This CDR3 has 15 residues. Trimming took 6 bases from V and 0 from J; bases not matched to a gene: 8. The CDR3 sequence: CASRGTVRSSYEQYF. CDR3 nucleotides: TGTGCCAGCAGGGGGACAGTCCGAAGCTCCTACGAGCAGTACTTC.

The rearrangement uses TRBV7-2 and TRBJ1-1; tentative D call: TRBD1 (6 bases). Germline V gives CDR1 SGHTA, CDR2 FQGNSA. This CDR3 comprises 16 residues. Trimming removed 5 bases at V and 4 bases at J, with 20 bases between. The CDR3 loop is CASSRWDNPGSTEAFF. As DNA, the CDR3 is TGTGCCAGCAGCCGCTGGGACAATCCTGGTAGCACTGAAGCTTTCTTT.

This chain links TRBV5-1 with TRBJ2-3, with 8 bases aligning to TRBD1. The CDR3 loop spans 16 amino acids. Trimming cost V 4 bases and J 3 bases; bases outside gene matches: 10. Germline V gives CDR1 SGHRS, CDR2 YFSETQ. CDR3 in amino acids: CASSEFTGGETDTQYF. CDR3 nucleotides: TGCGCCAGCAGCGAATTCACAGGGGGTGAAACAGATACGCAGTATTTT.

The chain recombines TRBV15 with TRBJ1-4; no reliable D call. From germline, CDR1 is LNHNV and CDR2 YYDKDF (reference sequence). The CDR3 consists of 15 residues. The germline V and J ends were trimmed by 0 bases and 5 bases, with 10 bases remaining between them. The CDR3 DNA follows: TGTGCCACCAGCAGAGATCTGGGCCTCAATGAAAAACTGTTTTTT. Translated: CATSRDLGLNEKLFF.

This clonotype turned up a few times. The chain carries TRBV27 and TRBJ2-1; 10 nucleotides match TRBD1. V was pared by 9 bases and J by 4 bases, with 3 bases of the junction left unmatched. CDR1 is MNHEY and CDR2 is SMNVEV in the germline V gene (reference sequence). The CDR3 is 13 amino acids. CDR3 region: CARGGQGYNEQFF. The CDR3 nucleotides read TGTGCCAGGGGGGGACAGGGGTACAATGAGCAGTTCTTC.

This clonotype appeared a few times. V gene TRBV7-9 combines with J gene TRBJ2-1; D tentatively reads TRBD1 or TRBD2 (5 bases each). From germline, CDR1 is SEHNR and CDR2 FQNEAQ (reference sequence). V shed 6 bases and J shed 7 bases, with 10 bases lying between them. The CDR3 covers 12 residues. The CDR3 DNA reads as TGTGCCAGCAGGTTGGGGGAGAATGAGCAGTTCTTC. Translated, it gives CASRLGENEQFF.

The rearrangement uses TRBV29-1 and TRBJ1-2, with D uncertain. The CDR3 contains 13 residues. Germline-derived CDR1 and CDR2 are SQVTM and ANQGSEA. Trimming removed 3 bases at V and 0 bases at J, with 8 bases between. CDR3 coding DNA: TGCAGCGTTGAGGTTGGGGCTAACTATGGCTACACCTTC. Its translation: CSVEVGANYGYTF.

The rearrangement uses TRBV7-2 and TRBJ2-1, with TRBD2 identical over 11 bases. This CDR3 contains 15 residues. Germline CDR1 is SGHTA and CDR2 is FQGNSA. V lost 1 base to trimming and J lost 9 bases; unmatched junction nucleotides: 5. The CDR3 loop reads CASSLVSGGAPEQFF. The DNA of the CDR3 is TGTGCCAGCAGCTTAGTTAGCGGGGGGGCCCCTGAGCAGTTCTTC.

The chain joins TRBV4-1 to TRBJ2-5; 8 bases map to TRBD2. The CDR3 extends over 18 amino acids. After removal of 4 bases from V and 1 base from J, the junction contained 14 bases not matched to a gene. Germline V lookup: CDR1 MGHRA, CDR2 YSYEKL. Written as DNA, the CDR3 is TGCGCCAGCAGCCCCCCCTCGGGAAGCGGGGGATTCCAAGAGACCCAGTACTTC. As protein: CASSPPSGSGGFQETQYF.

This chain joins TRBV6-2 or TRBV6-3 and TRBJ2-2; 7 bases fit TRBD1. Germline V lookup: CDR1 MNHEY, CDR2 SVGEGT. V lost 0 bases and J lost 7; bases outside the gene matches: 5. There are 15 residues in the CDR3. CDR3 DNA sequence: TGTGCCAGCAGTTACTCAGGGGGCGCGGACGGGGAGCTGTTTTTT. Protein sequence: CASSYSGGADGELFF.

The rearrangement links TRBV27 to TRBJ1-1; no firm D call. The CDR3 extends over 13 amino acids. Deletions cut 2 bases from V and 5 bases from J, with 9 bases between. Germline CDR1 is MNHEY and CDR2 is SMNVEV (reference sequence). This chain's CDR3 is CASSLDGLTEAFF. CDR3 bases: TGTGCCAGCAGTTTAGACGGATTAACTGAAGCTTTCTTT.

The V gene is TRBV11-2, the J gene TRBJ1-1, with no clear D. Germline V gene lookup returns CDR1 SGHAT and CDR2 FQNNGV. Trimming left V 5 bases short and J 4 bases short, with 8 bases between. There are 12 residues in the CDR3. CDR3 protein: CASSLIGTEAFF. In DNA, the CDR3 is TGTGCCAGCAGCCTTATAGGCACTGAAGCTTTCTTT.

This clonotype has a handful of counts. This sequence joins TRBV7-2 and TRBJ2-1, with TRBD2 matching over 8 bases. Germline CDR1 and CDR2: SGHTA and FQGNSA. The CDR3 is 14 amino acids. V was pared by 4 bases and J by 8 bases, with 7 bases of the junction left unmatched. DNA of the CDR3: TGTGCCAGCAGCTCCCCCAGCGGGAGCGATGAGCAGTTCTTC. Its translation: CASSSPSGSDEQFF. The full variable domain, in which reference TRBV7-2 and TRBJ2-1 provide the parts outside the CDR3, is GAGVSQSPSNKVTEKGKDVELRCDPISGHTALYWYRQSLGQGLEFLIYFQGNSAPDKSGLPSDRFSAERTGGSVSTLTIQRTQQEDSAVYLCASSSPSGSDEQFFGPGTRLTVL.

This chain joins TRBV7-2 and TRBJ2-1; no reliable D call. Germline values: CDR1 SGHTA, CDR2 FQGNSA. With 4 bases removed from V and 1 base from J, the gap between germline ends came to 11 bases. CDR3 length: 15 amino acids. The CDR3 DNA sequence: TGTACCAGCAGCTCAGTTGCGGCGTCCTACAATGAGCAGTTCTTC. Its translation: CTSSSVAASYNEQFF.

The chain recombines TRBV5-4 with TRBJ1-2; D unclear. V lost 0 bases, J lost 8 bases, and 8 bases lay in between. Per germline, CDR1 SGHNT and CDR2 YYREEE (reference sequence). The CDR3 contains 12 residues. CDR3 DNA sequence: TGTGCCAGCAGCTTGGAGGTAGGCGGCTACACCTTC. Residues: CASSLEVGGYTF.

The table lists this clonotype with a few counts. V usage is TRBV12-3 or TRBV12-4 and J usage is TRBJ1-2; 10 nucleotides line up with TRBD1. The ends lost 5 bases at V and 8 bases at J; junction bases unmatched: 5. This CDR3 contains 13 residues. The CDR3 DNA reads as TGTGCCAGCAGTATGGGACAGGGGCTAGGCTACACCTTC. Translation gives CASSMGQGLGYTF.

This rearrangement joins TRBV12-3 or TRBV12-4 to TRBJ1-5, with D perhaps TRBD1 (5 bases). The CDR3 has 14 residues. Trimming took off 6 bases at V and 5 bases at J, with 14 bases between the two ends. The CDR3 bases are TGTGCCAGCAGCCTTTGGGACCGGTATCAGCCCCAGCATTTT. Residues: CASSLWDRYQPQHF.

This chain uses TRBV10-3 with TRBJ1-1; perhaps TRBD1 as D (5 bases). This CDR3 has 16 residues. With 3 bases removed from V and 5 bases from J, the gap between germline ends came to 19 bases. Per germline, CDR1 ENHRY and CDR2 SYGVKD. CDR3 coding DNA: TGTGCCATCAGTGAATTAGTAGGCAGGGTGAGAACTGAAGCTTTCTTT. As protein: CAISELVGRVRTEAFF.

This clonotype was detected ten times or more. This chain uses TRBV7-8 with TRBJ2-7; 8 nucleotides line up with TRBD2. Germline-derived CDR1 and CDR2 are SGHVS and FQNEAQ. There are 16 residues in the CDR3. With 4 bases clipped from V and 1 base from J, the junction kept 9 bases outside the gene matches. Written as DNA, the CDR3 is TGTGCCAGCAGCTCCAGAAGGGCTAGCGGGTCCTACGAGCAGTACTTC. Its translation is CASSSRRASGSYEQYF.

V and J are TRBV7-3 and TRBJ2-1, with a weak D call TRBD2 (6 bases). The CDR3 totals 13 residues. Trimming stripped 5 bases from V and 10 bases from J, with 15 bases between. The germline V gene has CDR1 SGHTA and CDR2 FQGTGA. The CDR3 bases are TGTGCCAGCAGCGAAAGGAGGGCAGGGGAGCAGTTCTTC. It encodes CASSERRAGEQFF.

This clonotype was seen many times. The chain couples TRBV7-2 to TRBJ1-1; D may be TRBD1 (5 bases). The germline V and J ends were trimmed by 1 base and 1 base, with 10 bases remaining between them. Germline V gene lookup returns CDR1 SGHTA and CDR2 FQGNSA. This CDR3 spans 15 amino acids. CDR3 nucleotide sequence: TGTGCCAGCAGCTTAGTTAGACAGACGAACACTGAAGCTTTCTTT. This codes for CASSLVRQTNTEAFF.

This clonotype was detected a few times. The gene calls are TRBV11-1 and TRBJ2-1; D might be TRBD1 (6 bases). Germline V gene lookup returns CDR1 SGHAT and CDR2 FQDESV (reference sequence). CDR3 length: 14 amino acids. V lost 7 bases and J lost 2, with 12 bases in between. The CDR3 nucleotides are TGTGCCAGCATGGGGGCCCCCACCTACAATGAGCAGTTCTTC. It encodes CASMGAPTYNEQFF.

This clonotype appeared a few times. The chain uses TRBV29-1 and TRBJ1-2; 9 nucleotides agree with TRBD1. CDR1 and CDR2 from the germline V gene are SQVTM and ANQGSEA. The V segment lost 3 bases and the J segment 4 bases; nucleotides outside the gene matches: 3. The CDR3 runs to 13 residues. CDR3 nucleotide sequence: TGCAGCGTTGAGGAGGACAGGGGCTATGGCTACACCTTC. Protein sequence: CSVEEDRGYGYTF.